The T cell receptor beta chain under discussion was sequenced for a study of blood T cells in healthy people across ages. Caucasian individuals from Russia who were healthy and aged about 6 to 95 acted as donors. Primers used in a second PCR of about 7 to 12 cycles were a sample-barcoded 5' primer and a J-beta primer mix. Each of the cDNA molecules was tagged by a template-switch adaptor with 12 random nucleotides. TCRdb analysed the 5' RACE reads with MiXCR anew, one entry per CDR3 protein. The sample yields nearly 1 million distinct CDR3 sequences, around 54% seen once. The CDR3 is 17 amino acids. V gave up 3 bases and J gave up 9 bases; unmatched junction bases: 18. Germline-derived CDR1 and CDR2 are SGHRS and YFSETQ.

The sample comprised blood. The TCR originated in a woman between 55 and 75 years old in good health. V gene TRBV5-1 combines with J gene TRBJ2-1; 7 bases agree with TRBD2. The chain's CDR3 is CASSSAWGSAGAGEQFF. The CDR3 nucleotides are TGCGCCAGCAGCTCCGCTTGGGGATCTGCGGGAGCAGGTGAGCAGTTCTTC.